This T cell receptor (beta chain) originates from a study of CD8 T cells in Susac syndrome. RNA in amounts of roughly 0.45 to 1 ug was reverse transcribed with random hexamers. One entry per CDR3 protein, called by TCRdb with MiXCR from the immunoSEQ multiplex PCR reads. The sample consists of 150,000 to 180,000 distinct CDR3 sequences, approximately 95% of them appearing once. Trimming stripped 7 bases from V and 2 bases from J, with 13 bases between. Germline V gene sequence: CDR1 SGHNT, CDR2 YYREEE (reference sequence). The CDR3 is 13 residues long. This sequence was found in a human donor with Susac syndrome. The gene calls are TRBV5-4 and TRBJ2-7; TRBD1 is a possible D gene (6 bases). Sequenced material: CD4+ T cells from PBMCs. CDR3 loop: CASRGAGAYEQYF. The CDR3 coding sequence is TGTGCCAGCCGGGGAGCAGGGGCCTACGAGCAGTACTTC.